This T cell receptor beta chain emerged from a study of control samples from healthy donors and cancer patients. Only in-frame clones appear in the TCRdb table, and some are missing; sequencing was by immunoSEQ multiplex PCR. The table includes about 44,000 clones, 87% detected once. V lost 3 bases to trimming and J lost 4 bases, with 12 bases between them. This CDR3 region has 14 residues. Germline V gene lookup returns CDR1 LNHDA and CDR2 SQIVND (reference sequence). This clonotype originated in a woman aged 55 to 70 with lung cancer. V and J are TRBV19 and TRBJ1-1; unclear D gene. Sequencing was done on a sample of PBMCs. The chain's CDR3 is CASSIARRSTEAFF. CDR3 DNA sequence: TGTGCCAGTAGTATTGCCCGACGGTCCACTGAAGCTTTCTTT.